These 22 T cell receptor beta chains came from one sample sequenced in a study of quantifying T cell responses using KT2 cells. Background on the study: RNA was reverse transcribed with TCR alpha and beta constant-region primers.

An oligo carrying a UMI was ligated to the cDNA 3' end. The first PCR ran approximately 4 cycles with an equimolar RC1.1 and RC1.2 beta primer mix. MiXCR, applied by TCRdb to the UMI-ligation and nested PCR reads, yields one record per CDR3 protein. The table records 40,000 to 50,000 distinct CDR3 sequences, over 15% of them present only once. The specimen was PBMCs spiked with cells of the T cell clone KT2. The receptors shown here come from a human donor.

This clonotype was counted only a few times. This chain connects TRBV6-1 to TRBJ1-1; D perhaps matches TRBD1 (5 bases). The V end was cut by 2 bases, the J end by 5 bases, with 12 bases between. CDR1 and CDR2 (germline): MNHNS, SASEGT. The CDR3 consists of 14 residues. The CDR3 nucleotides are TGTGCCAGCAGTGAATGGGCAGGGATGACTGAAGCTTTCTTT. Its protein product is CASSEWAGMTEAFF.

This clonotype has a handful of counts. The V gene is TRBV6-5, the J gene TRBJ2-3; TRBD1 is a possible D gene (6 bases). Trimming stripped 6 bases from V and 3 bases from J, with 22 bases between. The CDR3 is made up of 17 amino acids. Germline V lookup: CDR1 MNHEY, CDR2 SVGAGI. CDR3 sequence (DNA): TGTGCCAGCAGCCTGCGCCCTGAAGGGGGTTTGACAGATACGCAGTATTTT. It translates to CASSLRPEGGLTDTQYF.

This chain connects TRBV6-5 to TRBJ1-1; the D is unclear. The germline CDR1 and CDR2 sequences are MNHEY and SVGAGI. The CDR3 length is 15 residues. The ends were cut back, 0 bases at V and 1 base at J, with 9 bases in the middle. This CDR3 is CASSYSTGRNTEAFF. As DNA, the CDR3 is TGTGCCAGCAGTTACTCCACGGGCCGGAACACTGAAGCTTTCTTT.

V gene TRBV20-1 combines with J gene TRBJ1-5; D is possibly TRBD1 (6 bases). The V end lost 0 bases, the J end lost 0 bases, and 12 bases lay between the germline ends. This CDR3 comprises 16 residues. Germline CDR1 reads DFQATT; CDR2 reads SNEGSKA (reference sequence). The CDR3 loop reads CSARESGAYSNQPQHF. CDR3 nucleotide sequence: TGCAGTGCTAGAGAGTCAGGGGCTTATAGCAATCAGCCCCAGCATTTT.

This clonotype appeared a few times. The chain couples TRBV5-1 to TRBJ2-1, with 8 bases matching TRBD2. The trim removed 4 bases at V and 1 base at J, leaving 13 bases unmatched. This CDR3 comprises 18 residues. CDR1 is SGHRS, CDR2 YFSETQ, per germline. The CDR3 spells CASSLRWAGTSSYNEQFF. The CDR3 nucleotides read TGCGCCAGCAGCCTGCGTTGGGCCGGGACTAGTTCCTACAATGAGCAGTTCTTC.

This clonotype was observed a handful of times. The CDR3 reads CASSVGMAANTGELFF. The CDR3 bases are TGTGCCAGCAGCGTAGGAATGGCCGCGAACACCGGGGAGCTGTTTTTT. The V gene is TRBV9, the J gene TRBJ2-2; D is unclear. Germline V lookup: CDR1 SGDLS, CDR2 YYNGEE. This CDR3 is 16 amino acids long. Trimming took off 0 bases at V and 0 bases at J, with 9 bases between the two ends.

V and J are TRBV29-1 and TRBJ2-1; D is uncertain. CDR1 and CDR2 from the germline V gene are SQVTM and ANQGSEA. The CDR3 length is 13 residues. Trimming removed 4 bases at V and 12 bases at J, with 19 bases between. DNA for the CDR3: TGCAGCGTTGCAGGACCTTCCCTTCCCATGCAGTTCTTC. Protein: CSVAGPSLPMQFF.

In this sample, this clonotype turned up many times. The chain couples TRBV15 to TRBJ2-1; D remains ambiguous. The CDR3 totals 13 residues. Looked up from germline, CDR1 is LNHNV and CDR2 is YYDKDF (reference sequence). Deletions cut 0 bases from V and 6 bases from J, with 6 bases between. The CDR3 bases are TGTGCCACCAGCAGAGATCAGGTCAATGAGCAGTTCTTC. It encodes CATSRDQVNEQFF.

This clonotype was counted only a few times. The chain has TRBV2 and TRBJ2-1; 12 bases agree with TRBD2. CDR1 is SNHLY and CDR2 is FYNNEI in the germline V gene. The CDR3 sequence is 15 residues long. The V gene end was trimmed by 5 bases and the J gene end by 7 bases; junction bases not matched to a gene: 6. The CDR3 bases are TGTGCCAGCAGTCCAGGACTAGCGGGATTAAATGAGCAGTTCTTC. Translating it yields CASSPGLAGLNEQFF.

This CDR3 is CASSDTQGASSYNEQFF. For the CDR3, the DNA is TGTGCCAGCAGCGACACACAGGGGGCAAGCTCCTACAATGAGCAGTTCTTC. This rearrangement joins TRBV7-6 to TRBJ2-1; 9 bases are a match to TRBD1. V lost 5 bases to trimming and J lost 0 bases; unmatched junction nucleotides: 8. The germline gives CDR1 SGHVS, CDR2 FNYEAQ. The length of the CDR3 is 17 residues. The full variable domain, in which reference TRBV7-6 and TRBJ2-1 provide the parts outside the CDR3, is GAGVSQSPRYKVTKRGQDVALRCDPISGHVSLYWYRQALGQGPEFLTYFNYEAQQDKSGLPNDRFSAERPEGSISTLTIQRTEQRDSAMYRCASSDTQGASSYNEQFFGPGTRLTVL.

The rearrangement joins TRBV27 to TRBJ2-3; weak D call: TRBD2 (5 bases). Trimming shortened V by 5 bases and J by 2 bases, and 17 bases separated the two germline ends. The CDR3 is 16 residues long. In germline, CDR1 is MNHEY, CDR2 SMNVEV (reference sequence). The CDR3 DNA follows: TGTGCCAGCAGTCCTAGGACTGGGAAACTCACAGATACGCAGTATTTT. Its translation: CASSPRTGKLTDTQYF.

This clonotype came up many times. The chain employs TRBV15 and TRBJ2-1, with D maybe TRBD2 (6 bases). Per the germline V gene, CDR1 is LNHNV and CDR2 is YYDKDF (reference sequence). CDR3 length: 14 amino acids. Trimming took 0 bases from V and 8 from J, leaving 11 bases between them. DNA for the CDR3: TGTGCCACCAGCAGAGATCGGGAGAGCCATGAGCAGTTCTTC. Its translation is CATSRDRESHEQFF.

The chain uses TRBV5-1 and TRBJ1-3, with 10 bases aligning to TRBD1. CDR3 length: 16 amino acids. Germline values: CDR1 SGHRS, CDR2 YFSETQ. The ends lost 4 bases at V and 4 bases at J; junction bases unmatched: 8. The CDR3 sequence is CASSTTGQGIGNTIYF. DNA of the CDR3: TGCGCCAGCAGCACTACGGGACAGGGGATCGGAAACACCATATATTTT.

The chain carries TRBV12-3 or TRBV12-4 and TRBJ2-6; TRBD1 or TRBD2 may be the D gene (5 bases each). CDR3 length equals 14 residues. The ends were cut back, 5 bases at V and 2 bases at J, with 7 bases in the middle. The DNA for the CDR3 is TGTGCCAGCAGTCAGGGAGCTGGGGCCAACGTCCTGACTTTC. It is translated as CASSQGAGANVLTF.

This chain joins TRBV12-3 or TRBV12-4 and TRBJ2-1, with 7 bases fitting TRBD2. With 10 bases clipped from V and 9 bases from J, the junction kept 15 bases outside the gene matches. The CDR3 contains 14 residues. The CDR3 region is CATQTREVRSEQFF. CDR3 sequence (DNA): TGTGCCACCCAAACCCGGGAGGTTCGCAGTGAGCAGTTCTTC.

The chain has TRBV5-1 and TRBJ2-3; the match to TRBD1 covers 7 bases. The CDR3 is 16 amino acids. Germline V CDR1 and CDR2: SGHRS, YFSETQ. Trimming cost V 1 base and J 0 bases; bases outside gene matches: 5. DNA of the CDR3: TGCGCCAGCAGCTTGATAAAGGGGGCTAGCACAGATACGCAGTATTTT. This translates into CASSLIKGASTDTQYF.

The rearrangement joins TRBV12-3 or TRBV12-4 to TRBJ1-2; D might be TRBD1 (6 bases). CDR3 length: 15 residues. V was clipped by 3 bases and J by 5 bases, with 16 bases between them. CDR3 in DNA: TGTGCCAGCAGTTTCCCTAGGGGGGATGGATATGGCTACACCTTC. Its protein is CASSFPRGDGYGYTF.

This clonotype was seen at least ten times. The chain employs TRBV10-3 and TRBJ2-1, with D maybe TRBD2 (5 bases). With 11 bases removed from V and 5 bases from J, the gap between germline ends came to 7 bases. The CDR3 contains 10 residues. Germline CDR1 reads ENHRY; CDR2 reads SYGVKD. The CDR3 sequence: CASGNNEQFF. In DNA, the CDR3 is TGTGCCTCCGGGAACAATGAGCAGTTCTTC.

The V gene is TRBV2, the J gene TRBJ2-7; no firm D call. Germline CDR1 and CDR2: SNHLY and FYNNEI. The CDR3 spans 14 residues. V was trimmed by 3 bases and J by 2 bases, leaving 11 bases between them. The CDR3 protein is CASSELVVAYEQYF. The CDR3 region has the DNA TGTGCCAGCAGTGAGTTGGTAGTGGCCTACGAGCAGTACTTC. Full variable domain (rest looked up from reference TRBV2 and TRBJ2-7): EPEVTQTPSHQVTQMGQEVILRCVPISNHLYFYWYRQILGQKVEFLVSFYNNEISEKSEIFDDQFSVERPDGSNFTLKIRSTKLEDSAMYFCASSELVVAYEQYFGPGTRLTVT.

This clonotype was counted at least ten times. The V and J genes are TRBV15 and TRBJ2-3; TRBD1 is a possible D gene (7 bases). There are 16 residues in the CDR3. Trimming took off 5 bases at V and 4 bases at J, with 19 bases between the two ends. Germline-derived CDR1 and CDR2 are LNHNV and YYDKDF (reference sequence). The CDR3 protein is CATSGRTGGSPDTQYF. CDR3 sequence (DNA): TGTGCCACCAGCGGACGGACAGGAGGGTCCCCAGATACGCAGTATTTT.

This clonotype occurred a few times. The chain joins TRBV5-1 to TRBJ1-6, with unresolved D. The CDR3 has 15 amino acids. CDR1 is SGHRS, CDR2 YFSETQ, per germline. V lost 0 bases, J lost 0 bases, and 4 bases lay in between. CDR3 bases: TGCGCCAGCAGCTTGGACGGCTCCTATAATTCACCCCTCCACTTT. It yields the protein CASSLDGSYNSPLHF.

The chain is built from TRBV4-2 and TRBJ1-2; 9 bases line up with TRBD1. This CDR3 is built from 15 residues. Per the germline V gene, CDR1 is LGHNA and CDR2 is YNFKEQ. Germline trimming cut 0 bases from V and 10 bases from J; bases unmatched to any gene: 9. The DNA of the CDR3 is TGTGCCAGCAGCCAAGATTCCGGTTGGACAGGGGACTACACCTTC. Residues: CASSQDSGWTGDYTF.